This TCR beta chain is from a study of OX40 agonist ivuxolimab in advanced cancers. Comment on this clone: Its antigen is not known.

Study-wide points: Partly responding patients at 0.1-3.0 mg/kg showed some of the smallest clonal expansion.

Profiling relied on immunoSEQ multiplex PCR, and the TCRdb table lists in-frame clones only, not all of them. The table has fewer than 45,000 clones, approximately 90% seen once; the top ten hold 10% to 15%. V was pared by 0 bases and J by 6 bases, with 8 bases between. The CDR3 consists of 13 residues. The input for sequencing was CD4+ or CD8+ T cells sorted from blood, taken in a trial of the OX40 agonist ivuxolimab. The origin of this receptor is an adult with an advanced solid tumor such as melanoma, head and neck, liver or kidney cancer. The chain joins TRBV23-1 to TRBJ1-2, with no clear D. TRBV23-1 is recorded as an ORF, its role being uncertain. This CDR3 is CASSQSVGNGYTF. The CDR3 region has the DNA TGCGCCAGCAGTCAATCGGTTGGGAATGGCTACACCTTC.